This TCR beta chain emerged from a study of identifying expanded T cells in peripheral blood. Study-level results: Roughly 2-week clone count variance significantly increased as total template count grew.

Germline V lookup: CDR1 SGHDN, CDR2 FVKESK. V lost 1 base to trimming and J lost 6 bases, with 13 bases between them. The CDR3 covers 14 residues. Using immunoSEQ multiplex PCR, the repertoire was profiled, and TCRdb retains in-frame clones only, with some absent. The repertoire holds some 97,000 clones, with approximately 89% as singletons. During the collection period, no donor immune events like infections were recorded. On this clone: As yet, its antigen is unknown.

The sequence was collected from a person between 18 and 75 years old in good health. The V call is TRBV14, the J call TRBJ2-7, with no clear D. The sequencing input was blood. In nucleotides, the CDR3 is TGTGCCAGCAGCCAAGTAGGGCTAGTCAGCGAGCAGTACTTC. Its protein is CASSQVGLVSEQYF.